A selection of T cell receptor beta chains follows, all from one sample in a study of shared clonotypes between healthy human individuals. Measured with immunoSEQ multiplex PCR; TCRdb has only the in-frame clones, and not every one. Among 2.3 million or so clones, approximately 95% were seen once, and the ten largest hold 0.39%. The sequencing input was naive CD4+ T cells from PBMCs. All receptors come from a man younger than 35 in good health. Some clones in this sample may be carry-over from other donors' samples. The CDR3 runs from the conserved cysteine through the conserved F or W. D genes are given only for firm matches. Clone sizes are given selectively: once, few, many, or a class where the clone is expanded.

clone_size j_call v_call d_call cdr3_aa cdr3_nt
once TRBJ1-1 TRBV2 . CASSGQIKAFF TGTGCCAGCAGTGGACAAATAAAAGCTTTCTTT
once TRBJ1-1 TRBV7-2 . CASSLWNLNTEAFF TGTGCCAGCAGCTTATGGAATCTGAACACTGAAGCTTTCTTT
. TRBJ1-2 TRBV6-6 TRBD1 CASSFRGQGSPYGYTF TGTGCCAGCAGTTTCCGAGGACAGGGTAGCCCTTATGGCTACACCTTC
. TRBJ2-7 TRBV15 . CATSSVGVSYEQYF TGTGCCACCAGCAGTGTTGGGGTCTCCTACGAGCAGTACTTC
. TRBJ2-2 TRBV5-1 . CASSLILVTVSGELFF TGCGCCAGCAGCTTGATCCTGGTTACGGTCTCCGGGGAGCTGTTTTTT
. TRBJ2-7 TRBV14 TRBD1 CASSLIQGPYEQYF TGTGCCAGCAGCCTTATACAGGGGCCCTACGAGCAGTACTTC
. TRBJ1-2 TRBV7-2 TRBD1 CASSPAGGQNYGYTF TGTGCCAGCAGTCCGGCAGGGGGCCAGAACTATGGCTACACCTTC
. TRBJ1-4 TRBV5-1 . CASSLLSGVEKLFF TGCGCCAGCAGCTTGTTATCCGGGGTCGAAAAACTGTTTTTT
. TRBJ2-5 TRBV6-6 TRBD1 CASSYLGTGFQETQYF TGTGCCAGCAGTTATCTAGGGACAGGTTTTCAAGAGACCCAGTACTTC
. TRBJ2-3 TRBV10-2 TRBD2 CASSLFASGPSTDTQYF TGCGCCAGCAGTCTCTTTGCTAGCGGCCCTAGCACAGATACGCAGTATTTT
. TRBJ1-1 TRBV4-1 . CASSQDSRRGTEAFF TGCGCCAGCAGCCAAGATTCGAGGCGGGGGACTGAAGCTTTCTTT
. TRBJ2-7 TRBV5-5 . CASRPGPLREQYF TGTGCCAGCAGACCGGGTCCCCTACGAGAGCAGTACTTC
. TRBJ2-7 TRBV6-6 TRBD2 CASSWGLAGDEQYF TGTGCCAGCAGTTGGGGACTAGCGGGAGACGAGCAGTACTTC
once TRBJ2-6 TRBV5-1 . CASSLVVSGANVLTF TGCGCCAGCAGCTTGGTGGTCTCTGGGGCCAACGTCCTGACTTTC
. TRBJ2-5 TRBV5-4 . CASSSVGLRETQYF TGTGCCAGCAGCTCAGTCGGTTTGCGAGAGACCCAGTACTTC
. TRBJ2-1 TRBV5-6 . CASSLTWDEQFF TGTGCCAGCAGCTTAACGTGGGACGAGCAGTTCTTC
. TRBJ1-2 TRBV5-6 . CASSWEASGMDGYTF TGTGCCAGCAGCTGGGAGGCGTCAGGGATGGATGGCTACACCTTC
once TRBJ2-2 TRBV2 . CASERDGQLTGELFF TGTGCCAGCGAGAGGGACGGACAGCTAACCGGGGAGCTGTTTTTT
once TRBJ2-4 TRBV4-1 . CASSQVSPWTISKNIQYF TGCGCCAGCAGCCAAGTTTCTCCCTGGACGATATCCAAAAACATTCAGTACTTC
. TRBJ2-1 TRBV28 . CASSSQQVPGFF TGTGCCAGCAGTTCCCAACAGGTCCCGGGGTTCTTC
. TRBJ2-5 TRBV5-1 . CASSSGAGETQYF TGCGCCAGCAGCTCAGGGGCGGGAGAGACCCAGTACTTC
. TRBJ2-5 TRBV7-9 TRBD1 CASSLGGTGLIGTQYF TGTGCCAGCAGCTTAGGAGGGACAGGGTTAATTGGGACCCAGTACTTC
. TRBJ1-1 TRBV29-1 TRBD1 CSANRQGPTEAFF TGCAGCGCCAACCGACAGGGTCCCACTGAAGCTTTCTTT
. TRBJ1-4 TRBV27 . CASRPLTGVFEKLFF TGTGCCAGCAGACCTTTGACAGGTGTTTTTGAAAAACTGTTTTTT
. TRBJ2-7 TRBV25-1 . CASSEQGSSVEQYF TGTGCCAGCAGTGAACAGGGTTCTTCGGTCGAGCAGTACTTC
. TRBJ1-4 TRBV7-9 . CASSLERVFKRGANEKLFF TGTGCCAGCAGCTTAGAGCGGGTTTTCAAGAGGGGAGCTAATGAAAAACTGTTTTTT
. TRBJ2-4 TRBV19 . CASSIGGASLAKNIQYF TGTGCCAGTAGTATAGGCGGAGCCTCACTAGCCAAAAACATTCAGTACTTC
. TRBJ1-4 TRBV5-8 . CASSRRSNEKLFF TGTGCCAGCAGCCGGAGAAGCAATGAAAAACTGTTTTTT
. TRBJ2-7 TRBV4-2 TRBD2 CASSPQAGGGSSYEQYF TGTGCCAGCAGCCCTCAGGCCGGGGGGGGCAGTTCCTACGAGCAGTACTTC
. TRBJ2-5 TRBV15 . CATSTVWGVETQYF TGTGCCACCAGCACCGTTTGGGGCGTCGAGACCCAGTACTTC
. TRBJ1-5 TRBV28 . CASSFRTPPNQPQHF TGTGCCAGCAGTTTTAGGACGCCTCCAAATCAGCCCCAGCATTTT
. TRBJ1-2 TRBV30 . CAGQTNSAPTLEAGYTF TGTGCCGGCCAGACCAACTCTGCGCCGACCCTCGAGGCTGGCTACACCTTC